This T cell receptor beta chain was documented in a study of cytomegalovirus exposure and HLA in healthy donors. CDR3 length: 14 amino acids. Trimming stripped 5 bases from V and 2 bases from J, with 12 bases between. Germline V gene lookup returns CDR1 KGHSH and CDR2 LQKENI. Healthy bone marrow donors made up the donor group. The study's findings and limits: Altogether, 164 TCR beta chains were recorded as cytomegalovirus-associated. According to an earlier analysis, most TCR beta V segments yielded productive rearrangements about 87% or about 30% of the time.

Primers for the PCR totalled 60 Vbeta and 13 Jbeta. The protocol was immunoSEQ multiplex PCR, while the TCRdb copy is restricted to in-frame clones and leaves out a portion. The table records 240,000 or so clones, around 81% of them present only once. About this clone: Its antigen remains unknown.

The sequenced sample was PBMCs. The receptor was derived from a woman in her sixties or seventies in good health and CMV-seropositive. The chain uses TRBV18 and TRBJ2-5; maybe TRBD1 (8 bases). The CDR3 region has the DNA TGTGCCAGCTCATACAGGGGGGGTCAAGAGACCCAGTACTTC. It codes for CASSYRGGQETQYF.